This T cell receptor (beta chain) derives from a study of blood T cells in healthy people across ages. Every sample had a minimum of 6 million PBMCs isolated. Findings of the study overall: One million T cells yielded diversity estimates that were considered underestimates.

Primed by a sample-barcoded 5' primer and a J-beta primer mix, a second PCR proceeded for roughly 6 to 12 cycles. TCRdb independently ran MiXCR on the 5' RACE reads; one entry per CDR3 protein. The data hold some 1,500,000 distinct CDR3 sequences, with approximately 43% observed a single time. The germline CDR1 and CDR2 sequences are MNHEY and SVGEGT. This CDR3 region has 14 residues. V was trimmed by 2 bases and J by 0 bases, leaving 7 bases between them. Worth noting for this clonotype: Its target is unknown.

This chain connects TRBV6-2 or TRBV6-3 to TRBJ1-1; D is undetermined. The TCR sequence derives from a woman between 18 and 30 years old in good health. The source material was blood. In nucleotides, the CDR3 is TGTGCCAGCAGTTACAAAAACGTGAACACTGAAGCTTTCTTT. Amino acids: CASSYKNVNTEAFF.